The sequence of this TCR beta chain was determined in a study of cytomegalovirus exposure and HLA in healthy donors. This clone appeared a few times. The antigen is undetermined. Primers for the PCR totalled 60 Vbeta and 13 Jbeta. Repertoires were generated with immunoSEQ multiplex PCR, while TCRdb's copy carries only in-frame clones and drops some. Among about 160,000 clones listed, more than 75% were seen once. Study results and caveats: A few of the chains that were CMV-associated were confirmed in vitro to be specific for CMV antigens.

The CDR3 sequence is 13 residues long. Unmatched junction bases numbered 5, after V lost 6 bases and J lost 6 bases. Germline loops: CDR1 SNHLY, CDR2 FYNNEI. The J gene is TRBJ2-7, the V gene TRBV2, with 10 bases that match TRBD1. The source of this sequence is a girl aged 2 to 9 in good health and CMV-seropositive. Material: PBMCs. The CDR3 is CASRDRGPSEQYF. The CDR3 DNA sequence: TGTGCCAGCAGAGACAGGGGGCCTTCCGAGCAGTACTTC.